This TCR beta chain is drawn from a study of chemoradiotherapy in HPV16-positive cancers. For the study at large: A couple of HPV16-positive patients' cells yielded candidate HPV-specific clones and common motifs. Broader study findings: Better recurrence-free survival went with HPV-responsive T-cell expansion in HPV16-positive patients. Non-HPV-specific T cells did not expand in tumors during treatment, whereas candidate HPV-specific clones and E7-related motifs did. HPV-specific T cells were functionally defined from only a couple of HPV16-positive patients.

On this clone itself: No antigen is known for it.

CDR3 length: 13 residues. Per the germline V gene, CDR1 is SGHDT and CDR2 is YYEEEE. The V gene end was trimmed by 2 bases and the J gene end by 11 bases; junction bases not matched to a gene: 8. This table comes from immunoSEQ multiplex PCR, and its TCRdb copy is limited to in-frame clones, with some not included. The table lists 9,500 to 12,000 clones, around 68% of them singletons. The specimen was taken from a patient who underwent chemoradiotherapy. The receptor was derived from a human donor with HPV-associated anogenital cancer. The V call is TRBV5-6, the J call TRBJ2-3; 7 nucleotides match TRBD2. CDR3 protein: CASSFDAAGEQYF. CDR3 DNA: TGTGCCAGCAGCTTCGATGCTGCGGGGGAGCAGTATTTT.